One sample yielded the 32 T cell receptor beta chains listed below, sequenced in a study of radiotherapy plus CTLA-4 blockade in lung cancer (dated by TCRdb to 2016 to 2018). Library preparation employed the immunoSEQ multiplex PCR assay. The immuneACCESS repertoire file appears here via TCRdb, limited to in-frame rearrangements. These files lack a portion of the clones; in checked studies, under half of the deficit traces to unresolved V genes, and the cause of the others is not known. The sample yields about 48,000 clones; 75% to 90% were counted once. Of the sample, over 15% falls within the top ten clones. Sequences were derived from peripheral blood, sampled from a patient treated with radiotherapy plus ipilimumab. These receptors were taken from a human donor with non-small cell lung cancer that progressed on radiotherapy plus ipilimumab. Some clones in this sample may be carry-over from other donors' samples.

A few counts support this clone. This chain connects TRBV7-3 to TRBJ1-3, with no clear D. Germline-derived CDR1 and CDR2 are SGHTA and FQGTGA. The ends were cut back, 0 bases at V and 3 bases at J, with 6 bases in the middle. This CDR3 is built from 14 residues. The CDR3 here is CASSLTGGGNTIYF. The CDR3 nucleotides read TGTGCCAGCAGCTTAACCGGAGGTGGAAACACCATATATTTT.

The chain employs TRBV6-6 and TRBJ2-5; TRBD2 agrees at 12 bases. The better agreement between TRBJ2-7 and the DNA end casts doubt on the J call. Germline CDR1 is MNHNY and CDR2 is SVGAGI (reference sequence). This CDR3 has 15 residues. The CDR3 reads CATGLAGMSSYEQYF. The CDR3 region has the DNA TGTGCCACCGGACTAGCGGGAATGAGCTCCTACGAGCAGTACTTC.

The genes are TRBV28 and TRBJ1-1; D not certain. This CDR3 has 15 residues. Germline V gene lookup returns CDR1 MDHEN and CDR2 SYDVKM. Trimming pared 5 bases from V and 3 bases from J, leaving 16 bases between. The CDR3 loop reads CASSTFTRVYTEAFF. CDR3 in DNA: TGTGCCAGCAGTACTTTTACGAGGGTGTACACTGAAGCTTTCTTT. Full variable domain (missing parts from reference TRBV28 and TRBJ1-1): DVKVTQSSRYLVKRTGEKVFLECVQDMDHENMFWYRQDPGLGLRLIYFSYDVKMKEKGDIPEGYSVSREKKERFSLILESASTNQTSMYLCASSTFTRVYTEAFFGQGTRLTVV.

This rearrangement joins TRBV13 to TRBJ2-5; 8 bases map to TRBD1. The CDR3 is 14 amino acids. Germline loops: CDR1 PRHDT, CDR2 FYEKMQ (reference sequence). The V gene end was trimmed by 3 bases and the J gene end by 5 bases; junction bases not matched to a gene: 5. The CDR3 DNA follows: TGTGCCAGCAGCTTGACAGGGGATGGGGAGACCCAGTACTTC. This encodes CASSLTGDGETQYF. Full variable domain (rest looked up from reference TRBV13 and TRBJ2-5): AAGVIQSPRHLIKEKRETATLKCYPIPRHDTVYWYQQGPGQDPQFLISFYEKMQSDKGSIPDRFSAQQFSDYHSELNMSSLELGDSALYFCASSLTGDGETQYFGPGTRLLVL.

The J gene is TRBJ2-7, the V gene TRBV11-1; 11 positions agree with TRBD1. The CDR3 loop spans 17 amino acids. Germline-derived CDR1 and CDR2 are SGHAT and FQDESV (reference sequence). V lost 4 bases and J lost 2; bases outside the gene matches: 10. The CDR3: CASSSSAGTGGTYEQYF. The DNA for the CDR3 is TGTGCCAGCAGCTCCTCTGCCGGGACAGGGGGAACCTACGAGCAGTACTTC. Full variable domain (outside the CDR3, taken from reference TRBV11-1 and TRBJ2-7): EAEVAQSPRYKITEKSQAVAFWCDPISGHATLYWYRQILGQGPELLVQFQDESVVDDSQLPKDRFSAERLKGVDSTLKIQPAELGDSAMYLCASSSSAGTGGTYEQYFGPGTRLTVT.

The CDR3 DNA sequence: TGCAGCGTCCCCATTGGAAACACCATATATTTT. Protein sequence: CSVPIGNTIYF. This chain connects TRBV29-1 to TRBJ1-3; D gene unclear. V gave up 6 bases and J gave up 3 bases, with 6 bases separating them. Germline-derived CDR1 and CDR2 are SQVTM and ANQGSEA. CDR3 length: 11 residues.

The gene calls are TRBV5-8 and TRBJ1-5, with D possibly TRBD1 on 5 matching bases. Between the trimmed V and J ends, which lost 0 bases and 2 bases, there was a span of 9 bases. Germline V CDR1 and CDR2: SGHTS, YDEGEE. The CDR3 totals 15 residues. The CDR3 sequence is CASSLGQGRNQPQHF. The CDR3 bases are TGTGCCAGCAGCTTGGGGCAGGGTCGCAATCAGCCCCAGCATTTT.

The V and J genes are TRBV19 and TRBJ2-3; D unclear. V was cut by 4 bases and J by 5 bases, with 16 bases left in between. Germline V gene sequence: CDR1 LNHDA, CDR2 SQIVND (reference sequence). The CDR3 extends over 15 amino acids. The CDR3 reads CASSTPKELGDTQYF. CDR3 bases: TGTGCCAGTAGTACCCCCAAGGAGTTGGGAGATACGCAGTATTTT. Using reference TRBV19 and TRBJ2-3 for the parts outside the CDR3, the full variable domain is DGGITQSPKYLFRKEGQNVTLSCEQNLNHDAMYWYRQDPGQGLRLIYYSQIVNDFQKGDIAEGYSVSREKKESFPLTVTSAQKNPTAFYLCASSTPKELGDTQYFGPGTRLTVL.

The V call is TRBV10-2, the J call TRBJ1-2, with TRBD1 matching over 10 bases. CDR1 is WSHSY and CDR2 is SAAADI in the germline V gene. J gave up 5 bases and V 5 bases, and 2 bases lay outside the gene matches. This CDR3 has 13 residues. CDR3 loop: CASSLGQGYGYTF. CDR3 DNA sequence: TGCGCCAGCAGTTTGGGACAGGGGTATGGCTACACCTTC.

V usage is TRBV5-1 and J usage is TRBJ2-2, with TRBD1 identical over 8 bases. The CDR3 sequence is 18 residues long. Per the germline V gene, CDR1 is SGHRS and CDR2 is YFSETQ. The junction had 8 bases not matched to a gene; V was cut back by 0 bases and J by 1 base. CDR3 nucleotides: TGCGCCAGCAGCTTGGAGGCAGGGGGCGCCCAGAACACCGGGGAGCTGTTTTTT. Translating gives CASSLEAGGAQNTGELFF. The full variable domain, completed using reference TRBV5-1 and TRBJ2-2, is KAGVTQTPRYLIKTRGQQVTLSCSPISGHRSVSWYQQTPGQGLQFLFEYFSETQRNKGNFPGRFSGRQFSNSRSEMNVSTLELGDSALYLCASSLEAGGAQNTGELFFGEGSRLTVL.

V and J are TRBV11-2 and TRBJ2-3, with D maybe TRBD2 (5 bases). This CDR3 has 13 residues. The V gene lost 3 bases and the J gene lost 2 bases, with 6 bases spanning the gap. Per germline, CDR1 SGHAT and CDR2 FQNNGV. CDR3 region: CASSFRDTDTQYF. The CDR3 coding sequence is TGTGCCAGCAGCTTCCGGGACACAGATACGCAGTATTTT.

The rearrangement joins TRBV27 to TRBJ2-1, with D possibly matching TRBD2 (10 bases). The CDR3 consists of 17 residues. Germline V gene sequence: CDR1 MNHEY, CDR2 SMNVEV (reference sequence). V was clipped by 0 bases and J by 9 bases, with 21 bases between them. Here the CDR3 DNA reads TGTGCCAGCAGTTTATCGGGACAGGGACTAGCGAGGGGTGAGCAGTTCTTC. It encodes CASSLSGQGLARGEQFF.

This clone was seen a few times. This chain joins TRBV6-4 and TRBJ2-7; possible D gene TRBD2, 5 bases. V was clipped by 4 bases and J by 7 bases, with 17 bases between them. CDR3 length: 14 residues. The germline V gene encodes CDR1 MRHNA and CDR2 SNTAGT. The CDR3 is CASSVRGGNDEQYF. CDR3 in DNA: TGTGCCAGCAGTGTACGAGGAGGAAATGATGAGCAGTACTTC.

The genes are TRBV15 and TRBJ2-1, with 10 nucleotides matching TRBD1. The junction had 7 bases not matched to a gene; V was cut back by 3 bases and J by 5 bases. The length of the CDR3 is 16 residues. From germline, CDR1 is LNHNV and CDR2 YYDKDF (reference sequence). The CDR3 bases are TGTGCCACCAGCAGCGTGGGACAGGGGACCCACAATGAGCAGTTCTTC. Translated, it gives CATSSVGQGTHNEQFF.

This chain links TRBV4-1 with TRBJ2-3; 11 bases are a match to TRBD2. V shed 1 base, J shed 2 bases, and the junction held 11 bases outside the gene matches. The CDR3 spans 19 residues. Germline CDR1 MGHRA, CDR2 YSYEKL. The CDR3 here is CASSQASGSGGAYTDTQYF. CDR3 coding DNA: TGCGCCAGCAGCCAAGCGTCCGGTAGCGGGGGGGCCTACACAGATACGCAGTATTTT.

The chain is built from TRBV7-9 and TRBJ2-3; 10 positions agree with TRBD2. Looked up from germline, CDR1 is SEHNR and CDR2 is FQNEAQ (reference sequence). Trimming removed 5 bases from V and 2 bases from J; junction bases left unmatched: 10. The CDR3 length is 17 residues. Here the CDR3 reads CASSQTPGTSDTDTQYF. The CDR3 DNA is TGTGCCAGCAGCCAAACGCCCGGGACTAGCGACACAGATACGCAGTATTTT.

V usage is TRBV14 and J usage is TRBJ2-4, with D perhaps matching TRBD2 (5 bases). The CDR3 runs 14 residues. V was cut by 6 bases and J by 2 bases, with 11 bases left in between. Germline V CDR1 and CDR2: SGHDN, FVKESK. The CDR3 coding sequence is TGTGCCAGCAGTCTTCGGGGATCCAAAAACATTCAGTACTTC. Residues: CASSLRGSKNIQYF.

This chain links TRBV4-3 with TRBJ2-3; 8 nucleotides line up with TRBD2. Germline V gene sequence: CDR1 LGHNA, CDR2 YSLEER. The CDR3 runs to 18 residues. After removal of 1 base from V and 4 bases from J, the junction contained 13 bases not matched to a gene. Written as DNA, the CDR3 is TGCGCCAGCAGCCAAGCCCTGGGACTGAGCGGGAGCTCAGATACGCAGTATTTT. Translation gives CASSQALGLSGSSDTQYF.

The chain recombines TRBV19 with TRBJ2-7; 7 nucleotides line up with TRBD1. There are 15 residues in the CDR3. Germline-derived CDR1 and CDR2 are LNHDA and SQIVND (reference sequence). V shed 1 base and J 5 bases; nucleotides not matched to a gene: 8. CDR3 region: CASSIGPPGGDEQYF. CDR3 nucleotide sequence: TGTGCCAGTAGTATAGGACCCCCAGGGGGAGACGAGCAGTACTTC.

This clone was observed a few times. The V and J genes are TRBV4-2 and TRBJ2-7; perhaps TRBD2 as D (6 bases). Trimming left V 4 bases short and J 1 base short, with 14 bases between. The CDR3 consists of 15 residues. CDR1 is LGHNA and CDR2 is YNFKEQ in the germline V gene. As DNA, the CDR3 is TGTGCCAGCAGCCTCGGCGGGACGGGGTCCTACGAGCAGTACTTC. It translates to CASSLGGTGSYEQYF.

The chain uses TRBV19 and TRBJ2-2; 8 nucleotides agree with TRBD2. The CDR3 is made up of 16 amino acids. The junction had 15 bases not matched to a gene; V was cut back by 10 bases and J by 5 bases. Looked up from germline, CDR1 is LNHDA and CDR2 is SQIVND (reference sequence). The CDR3 DNA follows: TGTGCCACCAAAGGAGTTGCGGGAGGAGGAACCGGGGAGCTGTTTTTT. Translation gives CATKGVAGGGTGELFF.

V usage is TRBV29-1 and J usage is TRBJ1-3; D gene uncertain. CDR3 length: 13 amino acids. The V end lost 2 bases, the J end lost 4 bases, and 9 bases lay between the germline ends. The germline V gene encodes CDR1 SQVTM and CDR2 ANQGSEA. The CDR3 nucleotides are TGCAGCGTTGAACAGTATCTCGGAAACACCATATATTTT. This sequence encodes CSVEQYLGNTIYF.

The chain employs TRBV27 and TRBJ2-1; 12 nucleotides match TRBD1. Germline V gene sequence: CDR1 MNHEY, CDR2 SMNVEV (reference sequence). CDR3 size: 16 residues. With V trimmed by 5 bases and J by 3 bases, 5 bases remained unmatched. The DNA for the CDR3 is TGTGCCAGCAGTGACGGGACAGGGGGCGTCTACAATGAGCAGTTCTTC. This translates into CASSDGTGGVYNEQFF.

CDR3 amino acids: CASPVPSTDTQYF. CDR3 coding DNA: TGTGCCAGCCCGGTGCCGAGCACAGATACGCAGTATTTT. The chain has TRBV5-8 and TRBJ2-3; D is undetermined. This CDR3 is built from 13 residues. V lost 7 bases and J 0 bases, leaving 9 bases between the germline ends. Germline-derived CDR1 and CDR2 are SGHTS and YDEGEE.

By share of the sample, this clone is medium-sized. This chain uses TRBV20-1 with TRBJ1-1; 10 bases agree with TRBD1. The CDR3 is 10 amino acids. CDR1 is DFQATT, CDR2 SNEGSKA, per germline (reference sequence). In DNA form, the CDR3 reads TGCAGGGGACAGGGGACCCAAGCTTTCTTT. Amino acid sequence: CRGQGTQAFF.

The chain has TRBV10-3 and TRBJ2-7, with D possibly being TRBD1 (6 bases). The V and J ends lost 7 bases and 5 bases respectively, with 21 bases between them. Germline CDR1 and CDR2: ENHRY and SYGVKD. CDR3 length: 15 amino acids. The CDR3 nucleotides are TGTGCCATCAAACGGCGTGGGGGCTCCTATGACGAGCAGTACTTC. Protein sequence: CAIKRRGGSYDEQYF.

The chain carries TRBV10-2 and TRBJ1-1, with D maybe TRBD1 (6 bases). Germline loops: CDR1 WSHSY, CDR2 SAAADI. Trimming stripped 7 bases from V and 4 bases from J, with 16 bases between. This CDR3 region has 14 residues. The CDR3 sequence: CASNLLGGATEAFF. As DNA, the CDR3 is TGCGCCAGCAACCTTTTGGGGGGGGCCACTGAAGCTTTCTTT.

This clone was counted between two and nine times. This rearrangement joins TRBV12-5 to TRBJ2-7; D might be TRBD1 (6 bases). The CDR3 runs 17 residues. The V end was cut by 5 bases, the J end by 1 base, with 21 bases between. Germline V lookup: CDR1 LGHNT, CDR2 FRNRAP. Written as DNA, the CDR3 is TGTGCTAGTGGTCGCCCCCTCAACAGGGCTGAATCCTACGAGCAGTACTTC. Residues: CASGRPLNRAESYEQYF.

This chain joins TRBV5-1 and TRBJ1-1; unclear D gene. This CDR3 is 14 amino acids long. Trimming removed 0 bases from V and 0 bases from J, with 6 bases in between. The V gene's germline CDR1 is SGHRS and CDR2 YFSETQ. The CDR3 protein is CASSLDIMNTEAFF. The CDR3 region has the DNA TGCGCCAGCAGCTTGGACATTATGAACACTGAAGCTTTCTTT.

This chain uses TRBV6-4 with TRBJ2-5; TRBD2 aligns across 13 bases. The CDR3 has 17 amino acids. Unmatched junction bases numbered 16, after V lost 10 bases and J lost 5 bases. From germline, CDR1 is MRHNA and CDR2 SNTAGT. CDR3 amino acids: CAKPGLAGVGYGETQYF. The CDR3 DNA sequence: TGTGCCAAGCCTGGACTAGCGGGAGTAGGATATGGGGAGACCCAGTACTTC.

The gene calls are TRBV10-3 and TRBJ2-1; the D gene is possibly TRBD2 (6 bases). The V gene lost 3 bases and the J gene lost 0 bases, with 9 bases spanning the gap. Germline CDR1 ENHRY, CDR2 SYGVKD. This CDR3 has 15 residues. The CDR3: CAISDGRGSYNEQFF. As DNA, the CDR3 is TGTGCCATCAGTGACGGGCGGGGCTCCTACAATGAGCAGTTCTTC.

The CDR3 spells CASGRGTEPRQETQYF. The CDR3 DNA sequence: TGTGCTAGTGGACGCGGGACAGAACCACGCCAAGAGACCCAGTACTTC. The rearrangement uses TRBV12-5 and TRBJ2-5; D possibly corresponds to TRBD1 (7 bases). This CDR3 contains 16 residues. Trimming left V 6 bases short and J 1 base short, with 18 bases between. Germline loops: CDR1 LGHNT, CDR2 FRNRAP.